This is a list of T cell receptor beta chains from one sample in a study of control samples from healthy donors and cancer patients. Produced via immunoSEQ multiplex PCR; TCRdb's table is partial and in-frame only. The sample lists 80,000 to 100,000 clones, 85% to 90% occurring once. The specimen was blood. All receptors derive from a man aged 25-40 years in good health. Each CDR3 is given with its conserved first and last residue. A D gene is named only where the DNA matches it firmly. Clone size is stated in some rows and not others, as once, few, many or a class when expanded.

v_call	d_call	clone_size	j_call	cdr3_aa
TRBV12-3/TRBV12-4	.	.	TRBJ1-2	CASISYLGNGYTF
TRBV6-2/TRBV6-3	.	.	TRBJ1-2	CASSLQGSGYGYTF
TRBV9	TRBD1	once	TRBJ2-5	CASSAGQAQETQYF
TRBV10-3	.	.	TRBJ1-6	CAIRTDSSPLHF
TRBV11-2	.	.	TRBJ2-5	CASSLASGSQYF
TRBV2	TRBD2	.	TRBJ2-1	CASSDSGSGSPAYFNEQFF
TRBV7-2	.	.	TRBJ1-5	CASSLGSGSNQPQHF
TRBV12-5	.	.	TRBJ2-1	CASGPGLGVRGEQFF
TRBV12-3/TRBV12-4	.	.	TRBJ1-1	CASSSRVTEAFF
TRBV7-9	.	.	TRBJ1-6	CASSFGQTYNSPLHF
TRBV28	TRBD1	.	TRBJ1-1	CASVPGQGARAFF
TRBV27	.	.	TRBJ2-2	CASREVTGELFF